This TCR beta chain was sequenced in a study of shared clonotypes between healthy human individuals. Naive-designated CD8 cells lacked CD45RO, were positively enriched for CCR7, and omitted terminally differentiated effector memory CD45RA+ cells. Healthy HIV-negative adults with no recent acute infections or vaccinations were recruited as donors. Germline loops: CDR1 MNHNS, CDR2 SASEGT. The CDR3 consists of 13 residues. Trimming left V 4 bases short and J 3 bases short, with 10 bases between. For each subset, genomic DNA was distributed in equal portions over several immunoSEQ plates. Sequencing was performed with immunoSEQ multiplex PCR; in TCRdb, only in-frame clones are kept and a portion is missing. This table holds about 2 million clones, about 95% found once.

Material: naive CD8+ T cells sorted from blood. This clonotype originated in a man between 18 and 29 years old in good health. The chain combines TRBV6-1 with TRBJ2-7, with D possibly being TRBD1 or TRBD2 (5 bases each). In DNA form, the CDR3 reads TGTGCCAGCAGTGTTAGGGACCTCTACGAGCAGTACTTC. It encodes CASSVRDLYEQYF.